A selection of T cell receptor beta chains follows, all from one sample in a study of blood T cell repertoires in COVID-19. The table came from immunoSEQ multiplex PCR; TCRdb's copy has only in-frame clones and leaves some out. The table shows approximately 84,000 clones, with around 79% occurring only once. Sequencing input: peripheral blood. The receptors shown here come from a man aged 50 to 60 with active or convalescent COVID-19. The CDR3 runs from the conserved cysteine through the conserved F or W. The order of the fields is D gene, clone size, J gene, V gene, CDR3 DNA, CDR3 protein. A D gene is named only where the DNA matches it firmly. Some rows mark clone size as missing; the rest say once, few, many or name a class of expanded clone.

TRBD2	NA	TRBJ2-5	TRBV7-6	TGTGCCAGCAGCTCGGGGACTAGCGGGGCCTTCTTGGAGACCCAGTACTTC	CASSSGTSGAFLETQYF
NA	once	TRBJ2-1	TRBV9	TGTGCCAGCAGCGTAGTAGGGGGGGCCCCCAATGAGCAGTTCTTC	CASSVVGGAPNEQFF
NA	NA	TRBJ1-2	TRBV7-2	TGTGCCAGCAGCCCCGAGGGTACTAACTATGGCTACACCTTC	CASSPEGTNYGYTF
NA	NA	TRBJ1-3	TRBV10-3	TGTGCCGCTCAGGGAAGGGGCGTTGGCTCTGGAAACACCATATATTTT	CAAQGRGVGSGNTIYF
TRBD2	NA	TRBJ2-3	TRBV24-1	TGTGCCACCAGTGATTTAAGGGCGGCGGGGGAGCGGGATACGCAGTATTTT	CATSDLRAAGERDTQYF
NA	NA	TRBJ1-1	TRBV2	TGTGCCATCAGCACAGGGATAGCTTTCTTT	CAISTGIAFF
TRBD2	NA	TRBJ2-1	TRBV24-1	TGTGCCACCAGTGACCATCAGCGGGGGGGGATGGGTGAGCAGTTCTTC	CATSDHQRGGMGEQFF
NA	NA	TRBJ1-4	TRBV5-1	TGCGCCAGCCGCGGAATGTCTGCTAATGAAAAACTGTTTTTT	CASRGMSANEKLFF
NA	few	TRBJ1-5	TRBV30	TGTGCCTGGAGTGGGGGAGAGGGCAATCAGCCCCAGCATTTT	CAWSGGEGNQPQHF
NA	few	TRBJ1-1	TRBV10-1	TGCGCCAGCAGTGCCTCGCGGGGGAACACTGAAGCTTTCTTT	CASSASRGNTEAFF
TRBD1	once	TRBJ2-7	TRBV27	TGTGCCAGCAGCTACAAGGGGGCCTCCTACGAGCAGTACTTC	CASSYKGASYEQYF
TRBD1	NA	TRBJ1-2	TRBV25-1	TGTGCCAGCAGGGGGACAGGGGCCTATGGCTACACCTTC	CASRGTGAYGYTF
TRBD1	NA	TRBJ2-3	TRBV7-2	TGTGCCAGCAGAAAGACAGGGGGCGCTTCAGATACGCAGTATTTT	CASRKTGGASDTQYF
NA	NA	TRBJ2-7	TRBV19	TGTGCCAGTAGCCGCGGCTACGAGCAGTACTTC	CASSRGYEQYF
TRBD1	NA	TRBJ1-5	TRBV7-8	TGTGCCAGCAGCTTAGGGGCGAGGGGGCCGGAGCAGCCCCAGCATTTT	CASSLGARGPEQPQHF
TRBD2	NA	TRBJ2-7	TRBV6-2/TRBV6-3	TGTGCCAGCAGTCTCGGGACTAGCGGGGACCACGAGCAGTACTTC	CASSLGTSGDHEQYF
NA	NA	TRBJ2-1	TRBV3-1/TRBV3-2	TGTGCCAGCAGCCCCCTGGCGGGGTATGAGCAGTTCTTC	CASSPLAGYEQFF
NA	NA	TRBJ1-6	TRBV11-3	TGTGCCAGCAGCTTAGGGCCCTATAATTCACCCCTCCACTTT	CASSLGPYNSPLHF
TRBD1	few	TRBJ2-2	TRBV19	TGTGCCACCCATTCAGGGGGCCGGGACGGGGAGCTGTTTTTT	CATHSGGRDGELFF
TRBD1	NA	TRBJ1-2	TRBV27	TGTGCCAGCAGTTTATTGGCGGGGGGACAGGGGTACTATGGCTACACCTTC	CASSLLAGGQGYYGYTF
NA	NA	TRBJ1-4	TRBV6-6	TGTGCCAGCAGTTACCACACCCGGGACACTGAAAAACTGTTTTTT	CASSYHTRDTEKLFF
NA	few	TRBJ2-5	TRBV18	TGTGCCAGCTCACCCCCTATGGAGCGAGAGACCCAGTACTTC	CASSPPMERETQYF
NA	few	TRBJ1-2	TRBV4-1	TGCGCCAGCAGCCGAAGAGATAACTATGGCTACACCTTC	CASSRRDNYGYTF
NA	few	TRBJ1-2	TRBV6-5	TGTGCCAGCAGTTACTCCGAGGCAGGGAACTATGGCTACACCTTC	CASSYSEAGNYGYTF
NA	few	TRBJ1-1	TRBV11-2	TGTGCCAGCAGCTTAGTCGGGGTTCCAGCTTTCTTT	CASSLVGVPAFF
NA	NA	TRBJ2-7	TRBV29-1	TGCAGCGTTTCCCCTCAGGATCACGAGCAGTACTTC	CSVSPQDHEQYF
NA	NA	TRBJ1-2	TRBV3-1/TRBV3-2	TGTGCCAGCAGCCAAGGCCAGGAAGTTAACTATGGCTACACCTTC	CASSQGQEVNYGYTF
TRBD1	NA	TRBJ2-5	TRBV27	TGTGCCAGCAGTTTTGGGACAGGGGAAGAGACCCAGTACTTC	CASSFGTGEETQYF
NA	NA	TRBJ1-4	TRBV25-1	TGTGCCAGCAGTCAAACAGGGTCGGCTAATGAAAAACTGTTTTTT	CASSQTGSANEKLFF